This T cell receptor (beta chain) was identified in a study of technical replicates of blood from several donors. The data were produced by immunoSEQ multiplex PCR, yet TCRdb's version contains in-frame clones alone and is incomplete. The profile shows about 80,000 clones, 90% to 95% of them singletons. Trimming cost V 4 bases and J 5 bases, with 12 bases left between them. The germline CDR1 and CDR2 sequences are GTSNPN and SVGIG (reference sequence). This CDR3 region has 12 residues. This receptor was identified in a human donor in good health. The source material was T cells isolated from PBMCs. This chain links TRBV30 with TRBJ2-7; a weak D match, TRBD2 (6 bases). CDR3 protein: CAWNRGGDEQYF. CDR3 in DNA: TGTGCCTGGAATAGGGGCGGGGACGAGCAGTACTTC.